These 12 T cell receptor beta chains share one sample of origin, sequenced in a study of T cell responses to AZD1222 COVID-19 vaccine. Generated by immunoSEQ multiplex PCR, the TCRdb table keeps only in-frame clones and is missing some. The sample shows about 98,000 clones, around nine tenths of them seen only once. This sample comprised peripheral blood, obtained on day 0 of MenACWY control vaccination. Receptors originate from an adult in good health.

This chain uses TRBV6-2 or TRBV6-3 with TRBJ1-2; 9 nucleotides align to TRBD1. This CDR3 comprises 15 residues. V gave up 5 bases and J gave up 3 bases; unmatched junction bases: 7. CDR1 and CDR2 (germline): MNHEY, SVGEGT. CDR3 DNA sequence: TGTGCCAGCAGTCCACGGGACAGGGCTCACTATGGCTACACCTTC. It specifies CASSPRDRAHYGYTF.

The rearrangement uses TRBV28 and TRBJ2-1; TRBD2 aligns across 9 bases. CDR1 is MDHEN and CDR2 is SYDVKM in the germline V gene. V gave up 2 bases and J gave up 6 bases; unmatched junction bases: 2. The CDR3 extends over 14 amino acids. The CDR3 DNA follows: TGTGCCAGCAGTTTAGCGGGGGGGCGCAATGAGCAGTTCTTC. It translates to CASSLAGGRNEQFF.

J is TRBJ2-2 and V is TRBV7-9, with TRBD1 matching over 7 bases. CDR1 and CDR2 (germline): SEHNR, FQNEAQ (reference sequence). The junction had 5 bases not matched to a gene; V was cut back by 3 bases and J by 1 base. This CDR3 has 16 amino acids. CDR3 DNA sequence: TGTGCCAGCAGCTTCGCAGGGGGTCGGAACACCGGGGAGCTGTTTTTT. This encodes CASSFAGGRNTGELFF.

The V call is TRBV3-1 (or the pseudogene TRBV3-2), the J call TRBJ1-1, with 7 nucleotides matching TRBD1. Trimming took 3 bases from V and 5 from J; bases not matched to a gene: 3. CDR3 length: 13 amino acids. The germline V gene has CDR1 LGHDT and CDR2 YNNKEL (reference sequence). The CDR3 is CASSQGQLTEAFF. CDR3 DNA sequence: TGTGCCAGCAGCCAGGGACAGCTGACTGAAGCTTTCTTT.

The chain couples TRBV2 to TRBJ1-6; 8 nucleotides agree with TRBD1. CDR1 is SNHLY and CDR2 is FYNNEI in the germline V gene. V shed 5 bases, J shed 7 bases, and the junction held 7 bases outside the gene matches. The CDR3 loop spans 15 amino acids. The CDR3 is CASSLQQGVNSPLHF. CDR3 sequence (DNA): TGTGCCAGCAGTTTACAACAGGGGGTGAATTCACCCCTCCACTTT.

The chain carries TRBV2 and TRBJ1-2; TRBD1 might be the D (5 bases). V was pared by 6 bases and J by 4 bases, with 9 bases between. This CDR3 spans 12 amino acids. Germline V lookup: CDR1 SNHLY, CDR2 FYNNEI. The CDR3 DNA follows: TGTGCCAGCAGCGGGACCCTCTATGGCTACACCTTC. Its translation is CASSGTLYGYTF.

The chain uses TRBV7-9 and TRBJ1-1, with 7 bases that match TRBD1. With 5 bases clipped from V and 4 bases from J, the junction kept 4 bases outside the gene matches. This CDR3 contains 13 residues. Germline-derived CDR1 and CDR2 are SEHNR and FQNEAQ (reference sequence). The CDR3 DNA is TGTGCCAGCAGCCGACAGGGAGGCACTGAAGCTTTCTTT. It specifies CASSRQGGTEAFF.

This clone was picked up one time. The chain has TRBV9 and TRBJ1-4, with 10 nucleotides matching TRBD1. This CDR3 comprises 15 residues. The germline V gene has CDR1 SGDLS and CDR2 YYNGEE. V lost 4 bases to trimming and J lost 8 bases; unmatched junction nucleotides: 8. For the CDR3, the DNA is TGTGCCAGCAGCACCCCCGGGACAGGGGTGGAAAAACTGTTTTTT. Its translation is CASSTPGTGVEKLFF.

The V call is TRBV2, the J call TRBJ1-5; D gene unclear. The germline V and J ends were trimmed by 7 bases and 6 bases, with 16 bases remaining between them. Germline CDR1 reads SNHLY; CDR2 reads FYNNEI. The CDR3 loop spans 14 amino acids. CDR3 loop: CASNNVVLGQPQHF. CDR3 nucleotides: TGTGCCAGCAATAATGTAGTCCTCGGTCAGCCCCAGCATTTT.

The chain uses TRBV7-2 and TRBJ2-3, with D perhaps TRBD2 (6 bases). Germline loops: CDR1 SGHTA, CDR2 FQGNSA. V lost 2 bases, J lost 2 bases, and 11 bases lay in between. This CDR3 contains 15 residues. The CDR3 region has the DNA TGTGCCAGCAGCTTAACTAGCTTAGTCACAGATACGCAGTATTTT. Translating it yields CASSLTSLVTDTQYF.

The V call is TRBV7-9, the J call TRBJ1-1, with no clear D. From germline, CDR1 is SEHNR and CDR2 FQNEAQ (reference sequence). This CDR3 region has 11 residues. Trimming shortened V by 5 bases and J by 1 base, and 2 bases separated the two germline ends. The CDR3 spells CASSRNTEAFF. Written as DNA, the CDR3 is TGTGCCAGCAGCAGGAACACTGAAGCTTTCTTT.

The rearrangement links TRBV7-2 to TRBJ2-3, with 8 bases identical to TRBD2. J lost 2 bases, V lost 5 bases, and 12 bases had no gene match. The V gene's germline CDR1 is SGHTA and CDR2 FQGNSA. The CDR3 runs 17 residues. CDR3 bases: TGTGCCAGCAGCCCGAACCTTGGCGGGAGGATCACAGATACGCAGTATTTT. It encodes CASSPNLGGRITDTQYF.